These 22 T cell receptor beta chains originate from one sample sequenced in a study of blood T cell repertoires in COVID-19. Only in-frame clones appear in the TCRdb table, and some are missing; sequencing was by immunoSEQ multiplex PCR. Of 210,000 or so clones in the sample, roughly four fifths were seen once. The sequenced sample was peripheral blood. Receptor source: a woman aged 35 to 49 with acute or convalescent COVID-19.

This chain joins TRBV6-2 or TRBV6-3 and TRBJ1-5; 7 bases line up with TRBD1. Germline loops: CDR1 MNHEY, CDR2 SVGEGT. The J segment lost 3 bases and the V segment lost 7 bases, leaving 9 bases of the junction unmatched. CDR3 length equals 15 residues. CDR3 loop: CASNPRTGVNQPQHF. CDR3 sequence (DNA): TGTGCCAGCAACCCCCGGACAGGCGTCAATCAGCCCCAGCATTTT.

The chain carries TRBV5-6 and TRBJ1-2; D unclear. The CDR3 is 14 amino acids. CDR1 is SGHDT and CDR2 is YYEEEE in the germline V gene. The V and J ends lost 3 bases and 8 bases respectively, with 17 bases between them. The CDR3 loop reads CASSSTEGARGYTF. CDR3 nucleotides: TGTGCCAGCAGCTCCACGGAGGGCGCACGGGGCTACACCTTC.

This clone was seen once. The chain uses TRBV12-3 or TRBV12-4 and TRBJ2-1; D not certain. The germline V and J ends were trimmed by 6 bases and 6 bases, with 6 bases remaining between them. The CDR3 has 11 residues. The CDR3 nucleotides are TGTGCCAGCAGCACCAGCAATGAGCAGTTCTTC. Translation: CASSTSNEQFF.

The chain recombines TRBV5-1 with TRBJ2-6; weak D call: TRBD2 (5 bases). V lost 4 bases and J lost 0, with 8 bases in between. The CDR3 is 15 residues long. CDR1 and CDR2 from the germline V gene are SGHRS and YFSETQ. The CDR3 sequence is CASSPGSSGANVLTF. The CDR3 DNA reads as TGCGCCAGCAGCCCGGGGTCCTCTGGGGCCAACGTCCTGACTTTC.

CDR3 DNA sequence: TGTGCCTGGAGCCCGGACAGATACTACGAGCAGTACTTC. Translation gives CAWSPDRYYEQYF. This chain joins TRBV30 and TRBJ2-7, with D possibly TRBD1 on 6 matching bases. The CDR3 consists of 13 residues. Germline lookup yields CDR1 GTSNPN and CDR2 SVGIG (reference sequence). Trimming pared 3 bases from V and 3 bases from J, leaving 12 bases between. The whole variable domain, remainder taken from reference TRBV30 and TRBJ2-7, is SQTIHQWPATLVQPVGSPLSLECTVEGTSNPNLYWYRQAAGRGLQLLFYSVGIGQISSEVPQNLSASRPQDRQFILSSKKLLLSDSGFYLCAWSPDRYYEQYFGPGTRLTVT.

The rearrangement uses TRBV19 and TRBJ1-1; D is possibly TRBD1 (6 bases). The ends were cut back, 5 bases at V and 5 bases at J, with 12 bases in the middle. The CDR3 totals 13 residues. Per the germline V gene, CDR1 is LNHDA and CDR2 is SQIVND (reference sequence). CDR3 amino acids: CASSPAGVTEAFF. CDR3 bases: TGTGCCAGTAGTCCCGCAGGGGTTACTGAAGCTTTCTTT.

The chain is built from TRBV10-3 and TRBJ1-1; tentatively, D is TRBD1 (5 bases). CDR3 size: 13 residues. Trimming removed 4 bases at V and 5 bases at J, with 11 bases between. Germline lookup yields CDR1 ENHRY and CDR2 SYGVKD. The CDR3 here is CAISGSGVTEAFF. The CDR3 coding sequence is TGTGCCATCAGTGGTTCGGGGGTTACTGAAGCTTTCTTT.

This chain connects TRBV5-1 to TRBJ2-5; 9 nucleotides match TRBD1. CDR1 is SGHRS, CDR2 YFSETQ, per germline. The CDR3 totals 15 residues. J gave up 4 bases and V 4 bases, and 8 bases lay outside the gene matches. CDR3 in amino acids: CASSLAPDRGETQYF. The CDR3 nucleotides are TGCGCCAGCAGCCTGGCGCCGGACAGGGGAGAGACCCAGTACTTC.

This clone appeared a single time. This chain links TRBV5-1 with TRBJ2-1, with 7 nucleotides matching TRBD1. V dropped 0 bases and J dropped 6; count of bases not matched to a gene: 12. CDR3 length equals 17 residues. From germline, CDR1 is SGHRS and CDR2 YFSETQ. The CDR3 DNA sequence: TGCGCCAGCAGCTTGGTGTCTGGGAGACAGGGAGTCAATGAGCAGTTCTTC. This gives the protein CASSLVSGRQGVNEQFF.

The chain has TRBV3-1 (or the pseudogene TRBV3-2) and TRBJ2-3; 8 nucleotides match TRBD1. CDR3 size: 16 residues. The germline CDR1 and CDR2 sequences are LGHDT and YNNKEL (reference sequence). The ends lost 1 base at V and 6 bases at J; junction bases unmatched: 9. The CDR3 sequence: CASSQADRVVWDTQYF. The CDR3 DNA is TGTGCCAGCAGCCAAGCGGACAGGGTAGTATGGGATACGCAGTATTTT.

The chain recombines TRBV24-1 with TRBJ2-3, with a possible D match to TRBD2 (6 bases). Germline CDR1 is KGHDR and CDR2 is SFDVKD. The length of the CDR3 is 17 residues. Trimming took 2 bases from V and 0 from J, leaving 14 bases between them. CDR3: CATSDSRPGTSTDTQYF. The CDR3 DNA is TGTGCCACCAGTGATTCCCGGCCGGGGACTAGCACAGATACGCAGTATTTT.

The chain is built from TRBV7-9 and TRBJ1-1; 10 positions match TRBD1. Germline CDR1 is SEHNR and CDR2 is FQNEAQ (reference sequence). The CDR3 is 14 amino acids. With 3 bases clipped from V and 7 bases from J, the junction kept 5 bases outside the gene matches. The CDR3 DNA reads TGTGCCAGCAGCTTTACCGGGACAGGGGTTGAAGCTTTCTTT. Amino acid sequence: CASSFTGTGVEAFF.

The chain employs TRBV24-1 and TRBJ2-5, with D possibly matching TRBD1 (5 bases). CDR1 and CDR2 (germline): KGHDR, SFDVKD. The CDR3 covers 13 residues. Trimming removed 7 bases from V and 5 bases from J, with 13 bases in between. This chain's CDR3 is CATSLRDGETQYF. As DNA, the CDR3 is TGTGCCACCAGCCTCAGGGATGGGGAGACCCAGTACTTC.

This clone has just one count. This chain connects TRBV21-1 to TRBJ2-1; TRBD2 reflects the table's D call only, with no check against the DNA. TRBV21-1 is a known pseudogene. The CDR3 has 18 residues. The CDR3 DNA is TGTGCCAGCAGTAATGATCTTAAGCGGGAGCTCATAAAATTTGAGCAGTTCTTC. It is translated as CASSNDLKRELIKFEQFF.

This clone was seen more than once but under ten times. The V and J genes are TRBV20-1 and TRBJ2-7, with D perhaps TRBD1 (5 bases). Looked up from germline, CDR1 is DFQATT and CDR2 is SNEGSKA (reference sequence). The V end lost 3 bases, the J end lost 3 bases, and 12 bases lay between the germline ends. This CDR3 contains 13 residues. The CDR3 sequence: CSASRQILYEQYF. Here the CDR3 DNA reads TGCAGTGCTAGTAGACAGATCCTCTACGAGCAGTACTTC.

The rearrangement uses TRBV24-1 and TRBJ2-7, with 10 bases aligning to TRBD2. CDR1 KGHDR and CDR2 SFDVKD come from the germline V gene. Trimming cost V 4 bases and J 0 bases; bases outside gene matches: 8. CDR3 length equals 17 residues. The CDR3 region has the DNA TGTGCCACCAGTGACAATCCCGGACTAGCGGCCTCCTACGAGCAGTACTTC. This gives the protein CATSDNPGLAASYEQYF.

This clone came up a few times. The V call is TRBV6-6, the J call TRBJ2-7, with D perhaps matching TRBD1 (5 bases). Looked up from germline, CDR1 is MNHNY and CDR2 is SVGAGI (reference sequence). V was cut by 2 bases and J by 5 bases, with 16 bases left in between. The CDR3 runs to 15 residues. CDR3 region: CASSYAQAGNDEQYF. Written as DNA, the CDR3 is TGTGCCAGCAGTTACGCCCAGGCAGGGAACGACGAGCAGTACTTC.

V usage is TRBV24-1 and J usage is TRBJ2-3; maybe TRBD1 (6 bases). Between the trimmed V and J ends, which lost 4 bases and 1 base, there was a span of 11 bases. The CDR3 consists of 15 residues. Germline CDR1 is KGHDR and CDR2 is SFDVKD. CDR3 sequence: CATSEGQSGTDTQYF. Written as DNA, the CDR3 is TGTGCCACCAGTGAAGGACAGTCGGGCACAGATACGCAGTATTTT.

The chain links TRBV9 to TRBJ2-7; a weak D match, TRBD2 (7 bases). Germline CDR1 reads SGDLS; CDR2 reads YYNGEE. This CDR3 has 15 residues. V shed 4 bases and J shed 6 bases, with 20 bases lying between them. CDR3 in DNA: TGTGCCAGCAGCCCTCGTGGGGGGGCCGATTCCGAGCAGTACTTC. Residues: CASSPRGGADSEQYF. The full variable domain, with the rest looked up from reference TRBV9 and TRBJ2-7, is DSGVTQTPKHLITATGQRVTLRCSPRSGDLSVYWYQQSLDQGLQFLIQYYNGEERAKGNILERFSAQQFPDLHSELNLSSLELGDSALYFCASSPRGGADSEQYFGPGTRLTVT.

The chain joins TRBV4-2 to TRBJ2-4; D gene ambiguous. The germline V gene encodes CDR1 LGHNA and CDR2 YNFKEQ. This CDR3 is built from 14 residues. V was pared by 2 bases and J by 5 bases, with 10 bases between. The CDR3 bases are TGTGCCAGCAGCCAACGGGTGTTCGAAAACATTCAGTACTTC. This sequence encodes CASSQRVFENIQYF.

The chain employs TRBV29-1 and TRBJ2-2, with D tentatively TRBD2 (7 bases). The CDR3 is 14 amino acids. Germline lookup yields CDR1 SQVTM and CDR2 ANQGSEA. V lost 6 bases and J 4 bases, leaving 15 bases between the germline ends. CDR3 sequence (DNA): TGCAGCGTGAGAGGGGGGGCGATCACCGGGGAGCTGTTTTTT. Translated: CSVRGGAITGELFF.

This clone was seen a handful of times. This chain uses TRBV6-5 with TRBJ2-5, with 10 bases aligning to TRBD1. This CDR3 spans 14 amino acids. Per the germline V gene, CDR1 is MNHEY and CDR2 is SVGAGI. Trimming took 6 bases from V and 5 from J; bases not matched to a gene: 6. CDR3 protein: CASSSRDRGETQYF. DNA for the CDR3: TGTGCCAGCAGCTCCCGGGACAGGGGTGAGACCCAGTACTTC.